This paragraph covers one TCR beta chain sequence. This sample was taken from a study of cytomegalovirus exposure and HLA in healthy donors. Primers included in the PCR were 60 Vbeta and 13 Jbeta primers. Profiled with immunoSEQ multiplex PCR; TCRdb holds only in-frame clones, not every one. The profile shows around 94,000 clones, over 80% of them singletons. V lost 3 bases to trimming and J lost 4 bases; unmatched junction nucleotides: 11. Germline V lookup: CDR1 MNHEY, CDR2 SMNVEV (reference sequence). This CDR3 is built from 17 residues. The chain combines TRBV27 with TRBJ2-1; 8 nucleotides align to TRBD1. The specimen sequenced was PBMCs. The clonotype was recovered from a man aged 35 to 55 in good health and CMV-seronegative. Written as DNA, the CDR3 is TGTGCCAGCAGTTTTCGACCCTCGGGACAGGCATACAATGAGCAGTTCTTC. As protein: CASSFRPSGQAYNEQFF.